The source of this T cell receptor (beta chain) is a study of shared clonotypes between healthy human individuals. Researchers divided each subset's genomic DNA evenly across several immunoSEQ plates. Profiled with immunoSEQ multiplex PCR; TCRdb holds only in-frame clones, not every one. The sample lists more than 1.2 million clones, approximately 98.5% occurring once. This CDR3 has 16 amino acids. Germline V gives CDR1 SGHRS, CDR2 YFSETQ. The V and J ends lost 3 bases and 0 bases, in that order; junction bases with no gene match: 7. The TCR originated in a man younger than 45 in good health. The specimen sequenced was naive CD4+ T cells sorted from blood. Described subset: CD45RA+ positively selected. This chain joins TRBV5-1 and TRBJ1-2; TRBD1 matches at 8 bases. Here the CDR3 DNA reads TGCGCCAGCAGCTCCGGACAGGGCCGTCCTAACTATGGCTACACCTTC. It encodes CASSSGQGRPNYGYTF. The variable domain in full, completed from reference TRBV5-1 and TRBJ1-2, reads KAGVTQTPRYLIKTRGQQVTLSCSPISGHRSVSWYQQTPGQGLQFLFEYFSETQRNKGNFPGRFSGRQFSNSRSEMNVSTLELGDSALYLCASSSGQGRPNYGYTFGSGTRLTVV.